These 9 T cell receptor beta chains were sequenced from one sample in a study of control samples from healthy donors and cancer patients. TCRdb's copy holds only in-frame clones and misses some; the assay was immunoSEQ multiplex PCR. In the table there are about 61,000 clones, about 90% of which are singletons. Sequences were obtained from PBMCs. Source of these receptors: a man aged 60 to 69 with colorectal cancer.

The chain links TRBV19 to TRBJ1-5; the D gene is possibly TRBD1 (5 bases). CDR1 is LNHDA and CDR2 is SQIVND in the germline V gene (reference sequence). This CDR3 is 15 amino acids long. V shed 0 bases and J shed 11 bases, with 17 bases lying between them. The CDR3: CASSIDAGQPPAQHF. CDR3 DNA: TGTGCCAGTAGTATAGACGCAGGACAACCCCCCGCCCAGCATTTT.

The CDR3 spells CASSLLLFLTEAFF. The CDR3 DNA is TGTGCCAGCAGCTTATTGCTTTTCCTCACCGAAGCTTTCTTT. J is TRBJ1-1 and V is TRBV7-2; D is unresolved. The CDR3 length is 14 residues. Per germline, CDR1 SGHTA and CDR2 FQGNSA. V was clipped by 2 bases and J by 8 bases, with 15 bases between them.

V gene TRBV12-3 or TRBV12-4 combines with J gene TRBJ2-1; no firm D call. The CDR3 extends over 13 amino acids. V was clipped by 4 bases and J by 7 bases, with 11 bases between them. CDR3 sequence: CASSWFSANEQFF. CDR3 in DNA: TGTGCCAGCAGTTGGTTTAGTGCGAATGAGCAGTTCTTC.

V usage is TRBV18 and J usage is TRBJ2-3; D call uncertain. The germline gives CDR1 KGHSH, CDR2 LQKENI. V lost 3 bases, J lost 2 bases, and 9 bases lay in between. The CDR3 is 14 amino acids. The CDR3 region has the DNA TGTGCCAGCTCACCCGACCGGTACACAGATACGCAGTATTTT. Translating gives CASSPDRYTDTQYF.

The CDR3, as DNA: TGTGCCAGTAGTCCCCGACTATGGGATGAGCAGTTCTTC. Amino acids: CASSPRLWDEQFF. The chain employs TRBV19 and TRBJ2-1; D might be TRBD2 (5 bases). Germline V lookup: CDR1 LNHDA, CDR2 SQIVND (reference sequence). V was trimmed by 5 bases and J by 8 bases, leaving 13 bases between them. This CDR3 is built from 13 residues.

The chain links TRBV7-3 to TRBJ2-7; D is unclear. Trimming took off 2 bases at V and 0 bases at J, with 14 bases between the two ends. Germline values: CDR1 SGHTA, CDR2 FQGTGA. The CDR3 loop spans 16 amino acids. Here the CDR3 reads CASSLVEWHTSYEQYF. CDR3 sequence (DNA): TGTGCCAGCAGCTTAGTGGAGTGGCACACCTCCTACGAGCAGTACTTC.

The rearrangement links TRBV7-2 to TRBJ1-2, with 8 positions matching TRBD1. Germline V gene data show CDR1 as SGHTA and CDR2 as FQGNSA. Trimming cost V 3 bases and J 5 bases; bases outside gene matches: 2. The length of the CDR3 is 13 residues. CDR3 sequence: CASSLDREYGYTF. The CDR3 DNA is TGTGCCAGCAGCTTGGACAGGGAGTATGGCTACACCTTC.

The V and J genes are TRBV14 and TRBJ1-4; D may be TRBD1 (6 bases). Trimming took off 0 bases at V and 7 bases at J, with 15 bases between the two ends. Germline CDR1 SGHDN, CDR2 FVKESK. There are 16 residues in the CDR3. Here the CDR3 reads CASSQDRGRGGEKLFF. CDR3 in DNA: TGTGCCAGCAGCCAAGATCGGGGCAGGGGAGGTGAAAAACTGTTTTTT.

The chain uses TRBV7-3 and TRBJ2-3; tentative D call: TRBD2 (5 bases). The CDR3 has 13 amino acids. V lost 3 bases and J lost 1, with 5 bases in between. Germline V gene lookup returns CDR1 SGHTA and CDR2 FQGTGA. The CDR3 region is CASSFGGTDTQYF. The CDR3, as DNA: TGTGCCAGCAGCTTCGGGGGCACAGATACGCAGTATTTT.